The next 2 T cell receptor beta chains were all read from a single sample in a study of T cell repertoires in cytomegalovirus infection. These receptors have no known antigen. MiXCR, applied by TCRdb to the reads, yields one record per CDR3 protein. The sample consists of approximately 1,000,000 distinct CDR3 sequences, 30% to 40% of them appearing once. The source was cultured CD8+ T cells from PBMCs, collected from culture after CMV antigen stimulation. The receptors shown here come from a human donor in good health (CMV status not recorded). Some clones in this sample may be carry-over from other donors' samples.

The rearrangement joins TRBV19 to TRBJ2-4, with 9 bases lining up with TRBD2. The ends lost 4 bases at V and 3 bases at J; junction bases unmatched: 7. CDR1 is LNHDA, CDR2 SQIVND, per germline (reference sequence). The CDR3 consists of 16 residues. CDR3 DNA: TGTGCCAGTAGTAAGGTAGCGGGGGAGGTCAAAAACATTCAGTACTTC. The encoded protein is CASSKVAGEVKNIQYF.

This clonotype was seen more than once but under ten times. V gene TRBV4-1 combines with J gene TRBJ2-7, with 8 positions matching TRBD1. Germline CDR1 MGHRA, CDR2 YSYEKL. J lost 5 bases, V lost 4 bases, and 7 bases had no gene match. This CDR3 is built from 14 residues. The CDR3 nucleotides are TGCGCCAGCAGCCTAGGACAGGGTATCAACGAGCAGTACTTC. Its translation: CASSLGQGINEQYF.